Presented here are 27 T cell receptor beta chains from one specimen sequenced in a study of blood T cell dynamics during melanoma immunotherapy. Time point noted: week 3, after first cycle of checkpoint inhibitor. Data came from immunoSEQ multiplex PCR; TCRdb stores just in-frame clones and leaves some out. The table lists about 310 clones, around 69% of them singletons, with approximately 26% in the top ten. The sample here was central memory CD8+ T cells from blood, taken from a patient treated with checkpoint blockade. The source is a human donor with melanoma.

The rearrangement joins TRBV27 to TRBJ2-7; no definite D call. The ends were cut back, 5 bases at V and 2 bases at J, with 4 bases in the middle. The CDR3 runs 11 residues. CDR1 and CDR2 from the germline V gene are MNHEY and SMNVEV (reference sequence). The CDR3 DNA sequence: TGTGCCAGCAGTCCGGCCTACGAGCAGTACTTC. It translates to CASSPAYEQYF.

On this clone: The conserved final phenylalanine or tryptophan is absent from the CDR3, which likely points to a read error. This chain joins TRBV2 and TRBJ1-5; 7 bases match TRBD1. The germline V gene has CDR1 SNHLY and CDR2 FYNNEI. The V and J ends lost 4 bases and 7 bases, in that order; junction bases with no gene match: 10. The CDR3 consists of 15 residues. CDR3: CASSGPRQGSQPQHS. CDR3 DNA: TGTGCCAGCAGTGGCCCACGACAGGGAAGCCAGCCCCAGCATTCT.

V gene TRBV6-5 combines with J gene TRBJ2-7; tentatively, D is TRBD1 or TRBD2 (5 bases each). Trimming left V 5 bases short and J 6 bases short, with 14 bases between. In germline, CDR1 is MNHEY, CDR2 SVGAGI. The CDR3 runs 13 residues. DNA of the CDR3: TGTGCCAGCAGTCCAAAGACAGAGGGCGAGCAGTACTTC. It is translated as CASSPKTEGEQYF.

V usage is TRBV4-3 and J usage is TRBJ2-1, with D hard to call. The CDR3 contains 16 residues. Trimming took 0 bases from V and 6 from J, leaving 15 bases between them. Germline lookup yields CDR1 LGHNA and CDR2 YSLEER. CDR3 nucleotides: TGCGCCAGCAGCCAAGATCTTGAACGGCTCTTCAATGAGCAGTTCTTC. Its protein product is CASSQDLERLFNEQFF.

The gene calls are TRBV13 and TRBJ2-5; the match to TRBD2 covers 8 bases. The CDR3 length is 14 residues. From germline, CDR1 is PRHDT and CDR2 FYEKMQ (reference sequence). V lost 5 bases to trimming and J lost 3 bases; unmatched junction nucleotides: 5. CDR3 loop: CASSLNSGKETQYF. The CDR3 DNA reads TGTGCCAGCAGCCTAAATAGCGGGAAAGAGACCCAGTACTTC. The full variable domain, with the rest looked up from reference TRBV13 and TRBJ2-5, is AAGVIQSPRHLIKEKRETATLKCYPIPRHDTVYWYQQGPGQDPQFLISFYEKMQSDKGSIPDRFSAQQFSDYHSELNMSSLELGDSALYFCASSLNSGKETQYFGPGTRLLVL.

CDR3 DNA sequence: TGTGCCAGCAGTCCGGCCTACGAGCAGTACTTC. Translating it yields CASSPAYEQYF. The chain couples TRBV27 to TRBJ2-5; no firm D call. The DNA end lines up better with TRBJ2-7; the J call may be wrong. Germline lookup yields CDR1 MNHEY and CDR2 SMNVEV (reference sequence). The CDR3 loop spans 11 amino acids.

The rearrangement joins TRBV4-1 to TRBJ1-6; D gene ambiguous. Germline V lookup: CDR1 MGHRA, CDR2 YSYEKL. V dropped 0 bases and J dropped 7 bases, with 7 bases sitting between them. The CDR3 totals 14 residues. The CDR3 bases are TGCGCCAGCAGCCAAGATGGGGAAAATTCACCCCTCCACTTT. This gives the protein CASSQDGENSPLHF.

The V gene is TRBV6-4, the J gene TRBJ2-3, with D maybe TRBD2 (6 bases). The CDR3 has 15 amino acids. The germline CDR1 and CDR2 sequences are MRHNA and SNTAGT. Trimming shortened V by 0 bases and J by 5 bases, and 12 bases separated the two germline ends. This chain's CDR3 is CASSDSGMGGDTQYF. CDR3 coding DNA: TGTGCCAGCAGTGACTCGGGGATGGGGGGAGATACGCAGTATTTT.

The chain employs TRBV6-4 and TRBJ2-2, with 8 bases matching TRBD1. Germline-derived CDR1 and CDR2 are MRHNA and SNTAGT. This CDR3 is 15 amino acids long. Trimming took 0 bases from V and 3 from J; bases not matched to a gene: 0. As DNA, the CDR3 is TGTGCCAGCAGTGACTCACAGGGGGACACCGGGGAGCTGTTTTTT. This codes for CASSDSQGDTGELFF.

J is TRBJ1-5 and V is TRBV6-5; 7 bases are shared with TRBD1. CDR3 length: 13 residues. Germline V gene data show CDR1 as MNHEY and CDR2 as SVGAGI. The ends lost 7 bases at V and 4 bases at J; junction bases unmatched: 4. The CDR3 here is CASTGGANQPQHF. The CDR3 bases are TGTGCCAGCACAGGGGGTGCAAATCAGCCCCAGCATTTT.

This clone is hyperexpanded by share. The chain carries TRBV6-4 and TRBJ2-3, with TRBD2 as a possible D gene (6 bases). The CDR3 loop spans 14 amino acids. CDR1 and CDR2 (germline): MRHNA, SNTAGT. V lost 2 bases and J lost 0, with 6 bases in between. CDR3 loop: CASSDGTSTDTQYF. The CDR3, as DNA: TGTGCCAGCAGTGACGGGACTAGCACAGATACGCAGTATTTT.

The chain is built from TRBV25-1 and TRBJ2-2, with 10 bases lining up with TRBD2. CDR1 MGHDK and CDR2 SYGVNS come from the germline V gene. Losses at the gene ends were 6 bases for V and 3 bases for J; bases not matched to a gene: 4. The CDR3 loop spans 15 amino acids. CDR3 nucleotides: TGTGCCAGCAGAGCGGGAGGGAGGGACACCGGGGAGCTGTTTTTT. Its translation: CASRAGGRDTGELFF.

V usage is TRBV5-4 and J usage is TRBJ2-1; 9 nucleotides agree with TRBD1. Germline V CDR1 and CDR2: SGHNT, YYREEE (reference sequence). This CDR3 has 13 amino acids. V gave up 5 bases and J gave up 7 bases; unmatched junction bases: 4. The CDR3 bases are TGTGCCAGCAGTGGGGACAGGGCAAATGAGCAGTTCTTC. Protein sequence: CASSGDRANEQFF.

This chain links TRBV28 with TRBJ1-5; TRBD1 agrees at 8 bases. Germline values: CDR1 MDHEN, CDR2 SYDVKM. The V gene end was trimmed by 2 bases and the J gene end by 2 bases; junction bases not matched to a gene: 8. The CDR3 runs to 17 residues. The CDR3 is CASSLRQGAWGNQPQHF. Here the CDR3 DNA reads TGTGCCAGCAGTTTAAGGCAGGGGGCGTGGGGCAATCAGCCCCAGCATTTT.

This sequence joins TRBV6-4 and TRBJ2-2; no definite D call. The germline CDR1 and CDR2 sequences are MRHNA and SNTAGT. V was trimmed by 2 bases and J by 1 base, leaving 2 bases between them. The CDR3 totals 13 residues. CDR3 nucleotides: TGTGCCAGCAGTGACAAGAACACCGGGGAGCTGTTTTTT. Translation: CASSDKNTGELFF.

The table lists this clone with a count of one. This sequence joins TRBV6-5 and TRBJ1-2; a possible D gene is TRBD1 (5 bases). Deletions cut 0 bases from V and 5 bases from J, with 10 bases between. The germline V gene has CDR1 MNHEY and CDR2 SVGAGI. The CDR3 is 14 amino acids. The CDR3 DNA reads TGTGCCAGCAGTTACTCGAGGGCAGGGTATGGCTACACCTTC. Encoded protein: CASSYSRAGYGYTF.

With respect to this clone: Germline is not matched at one junction end, which may reflect a read error. The chain is built from TRBV6-1 and TRBJ1-5; the D is unclear. The CDR3 length is 16 residues. Germline V CDR1 and CDR2: MNHNS, SASEGT. The CDR3 coding sequence is TGTGCCATCAGTGAGTCGACTCTGGCAGTCAGTCAGCCCCAGCATTTT. Translation: CAISESTLAVSQPQHF.

The chain carries TRBV7-1 and TRBJ1-2, with D possibly matching TRBD1 (5 bases). TRBV7-1 is known as an ORF, though its function is uncertain. There are 13 residues in the CDR3. V was trimmed by 4 bases and J by 5 bases, leaving 11 bases between them. In DNA form, the CDR3 reads TGTGCCAGCAGCTTAATTGGGGGGTATGGCTACACCTTC. It yields the protein CASSLIGGYGYTF.

This chain links TRBV6-1 with TRBJ2-1; D is perhaps TRBD2 (6 bases). The CDR3 contains 15 residues. Deletions cut 5 bases from V and 3 bases from J, with 14 bases between. Germline CDR1 MNHNS, CDR2 SASEGT. In DNA form, the CDR3 reads TGTGCCAGCAGTCCGCAGGGAGGAGGCTACAATGAGCAGTTCTTC. This gives the protein CASSPQGGGYNEQFF.

This clone is categorized as hyperexpanded. The CDR3 DNA is TGTGCCAGCAGCCCGGGATCTAATGAAAAACTGTTTTTT. It encodes CASSPGSNEKLFF. This chain links TRBV5-4 with TRBJ1-4; D uncertain. CDR3 length: 13 residues. V lost 4 bases and J 3 bases, leaving 7 bases between the germline ends. Looked up from germline, CDR1 is SGHNT and CDR2 is YYREEE (reference sequence).

The V call is TRBV10-3, the J call TRBJ2-2; D is undetermined. Germline lookup yields CDR1 ENHRY and CDR2 SYGVKD. The length of the CDR3 is 13 residues. With 4 bases removed from V and 5 bases from J, the gap between germline ends came to 8 bases. The CDR3 region has the DNA TGTGCCATCAGTGTCGCCCAGACCGGGGAGCTGTTTTTT. Encoded protein: CAISVAQTGELFF.

This clone was seen only once. The gene calls are TRBV4-3 and TRBJ2-7; possibly TRBD1 or TRBD2 for D (6 bases each). In germline, CDR1 is LGHNA, CDR2 YSLEER. Trimming took 4 bases from V and 3 from J, leaving 19 bases between them. The CDR3 has 16 residues. This CDR3 reads CASSLSHGGPHYEQYF. The CDR3, as DNA: TGCGCCAGCAGCCTCTCCCACGGGGGCCCCCACTACGAGCAGTACTTC.

The gene calls are TRBV6-1 and TRBJ2-1; 9 bases are shared with TRBD2. Germline assignment: CDR1 MNHNS and CDR2 SASEGT. V lost 3 bases to trimming and J lost 3 bases; unmatched junction nucleotides: 3. The CDR3 contains 15 residues. This CDR3 reads CASSEKTSGYNEQFF. The DNA of the CDR3 is TGTGCCAGCAGTGAGAAGACTAGCGGCTACAATGAGCAGTTCTTC.

V and J are TRBV6-4 and TRBJ1-6, with D possibly TRBD1 on 5 matching bases. The germline V gene has CDR1 MRHNA and CDR2 SNTAGT. Trimming stripped 2 bases from V and 6 bases from J, with 8 bases between. The CDR3 covers 14 residues. CDR3 sequence (DNA): TGTGCCAGCAGTGACGGGGGGACTAATTCACCCCTCCACTTT. Encoded protein: CASSDGGTNSPLHF.

This clone is categorized as hyperexpanded. The rearrangement joins TRBV7-8 to TRBJ1-2; maybe TRBD1 (5 bases). The CDR3 sequence is 13 residues long. Trimming took off 2 bases at V and 5 bases at J, with 9 bases between the two ends. Per germline, CDR1 SGHVS and CDR2 FQNEAQ. CDR3 loop: CASSLIGGYGYTF. CDR3 nucleotides: TGTGCCAGCAGCTTAATTGGGGGGTATGGCTACACCTTC. Combining the CDR3 with reference TRBV7-8 and TRBJ1-2 gives the whole variable domain GAGVSQSPRYKVAKRGQDVALRCDPISGHVSLFWYQQALGQGPEFLTYFQNEAQLDKSGLPSDRFFAERPEGSVSTLKIQRTQQEDSAVYLCASSLIGGYGYTFGSGTRLTVV.

This clone was seen once. The gene calls are TRBV7-9 and TRBJ2-1, with 16 bases lining up with TRBD2. J lost 11 bases, V lost 5 bases, and 12 bases had no gene match. The CDR3 is made up of 17 amino acids. Germline V CDR1 and CDR2: SEHNR, FQNEAQ (reference sequence). The CDR3 region is CASSQNAGTSGRAQQFF. CDR3 sequence (DNA): TGTGCCAGCAGCCAAAATGCCGGGACTAGCGGGAGGGCCCAGCAGTTCTTC. The entire variable domain, with the rest obtained from reference TRBV7-9 and TRBJ2-1, is as follows: DTGVSQNPRHKITKRGQNVTFRCDPISEHNRLYWYRQTLGQGPEFLTYFQNEAQLEKSRLLSDRFSAERPKGSFSTLEIQRTEQGDSAMYLCASSQNAGTSGRAQQFFGPGTRLTVL.

The chain has TRBV6-4 and TRBJ2-3; D may be TRBD2 (5 bases). Trimming left V 4 bases short and J 2 bases short, with 13 bases between. Germline V gene data show CDR1 as MRHNA and CDR2 as SNTAGT. The CDR3 covers 15 residues. The CDR3 DNA follows: TGTGCCAGCAGTGCGGGGAACGGTGACACAGATACGCAGTATTTT. Translating it yields CASSAGNGDTDTQYF.